Following are 11 T cell receptor beta chains from one sample sequenced in a study of human T cells and chemical hapten exposure (dated by TCRdb to 2020 to 2022). This specimen's time point label, interpreted: pre-sensitization, week 0. The treatment or condition label corresponds to: therapeutic diphenylcyclopropenone sensitization with weekly scalp DPC. The library was generated by RACE. The sample was run on a NextSeq 500. TCRdb reprocessed the public reads (quality trimming at Q25 with fastp, clone calling with MiXCR) and kept in-frame beta chains. Rows are combined by CDR3 protein, so each entry shows the most common genes and DNA. The sample yields 150,000 to 200,000 distinct CDR3 sequences; 30% were counted once. Clones ranked in the top ten supply nearly 3% of the sample. The sequences come from whole blood, collected in connection with sensitization to the hapten diphenylcyclopropenone (DPC). The receptors come from a woman in her twenties or thirties with alopecia areata. Some clones in this sample may be carry-over from other donors' samples.

J is TRBJ2-1 and V is TRBV3-1; D not certain. CDR1 and CDR2 from the germline V gene are LGHDT and YNNKEL (reference sequence). The CDR3 is made up of 16 amino acids. V was shortened by 3 bases and J by 6 bases, with 18 bases between the two germline ends. The CDR3 bases are TGTGCCAGCAGCCACCAGGTACTGTCGTCTCGCAATGAGCAGTTCTTC. This gives the protein CASSHQVLSSRNEQFF.

V and J are TRBV5-1 and TRBJ2-7, with a possible D match to TRBD2 (6 bases). The germline V gene has CDR1 SGHRS and CDR2 YFSETQ. The ends were cut back, 1 base at V and 5 bases at J, with 19 bases in the middle. The CDR3 length is 16 residues. CDR3 DNA sequence: TGCGCCAGCAGCTTGAGTAGGGTAGCGGCCGGGGACGAGCAGTACTTC. Its translation is CASSLSRVAAGDEQYF.

This rearrangement joins TRBV27 to TRBJ2-7, with TRBD2 matching 15 bases. The CDR3 sequence is 15 residues long. The V and J ends lost 6 bases and 4 bases, in that order; junction bases with no gene match: 4. Germline V CDR1 and CDR2: MNHEY, SMNVEV (reference sequence). The CDR3: CASSWTSGGAYEQYF. CDR3 DNA: TGTGCCAGCAGCTGGACTAGCGGGGGGGCTTACGAGCAGTACTTC.

A few counts support this clonotype. The chain has TRBV6-2 or TRBV6-3 and TRBJ2-3, with D perhaps given as TRBD1 or TRBD2 (5 bases each). CDR1 and CDR2 (germline): MNHEY, SVGEGT. The V gene lost 6 bases and the J gene lost 2 bases, with 12 bases spanning the gap. The CDR3 is 14 residues long. CDR3: CASSEGRSTDTQYF. DNA for the CDR3: TGTGCCAGCAGCGAGGGGCGGTCCACAGATACGCAGTATTTT.

In this sample, this clonotype turned up a few times. CDR3 bases: TGTGCCAGCAGCTTCGCTCTATCCTACGAGCAGTACTTC. The encoded protein is CASSFALSYEQYF. The J gene is TRBJ2-7, the V gene TRBV7-2; D gene uncertain. Germline CDR1 reads SGHTA; CDR2 reads FQGNSA. Trimming stripped 3 bases from V and 1 base from J, with 7 bases between. The CDR3 contains 13 residues.

This clonotype has just a few counts. This rearrangement joins TRBV12-3 or TRBV12-4 to TRBJ1-1, with D possibly being TRBD1 (6 bases). Trimming pared 5 bases from V and 4 bases from J, leaving 11 bases between. CDR3 size: 13 residues. In DNA form, the CDR3 reads TGTGCCAGCAGTCAACAGGGCAGCACTGAAGCTTTCTTT. Amino acid sequence: CASSQQGSTEAFF.

This clonotype was observed a few times. The chain is built from TRBV29-1 and TRBJ1-2, with 7 bases aligning to TRBD1. Unmatched junction bases numbered 8, after V lost 3 bases and J lost 7 bases. This CDR3 comprises 13 residues. CDR1 SQVTM and CDR2 ANQGSEA come from the germline V gene. The CDR3 nucleotides read TGCAGCGTTGAGGCACAGGGGAAGTCTGGCTACACCTTC. This sequence encodes CSVEAQGKSGYTF.

The rearrangement joins TRBV7-9 to TRBJ2-1; tentative D call: TRBD1 (5 bases). V lost 5 bases, J lost 2 bases, and 13 bases lay in between. CDR1 is SEHNR and CDR2 is FQNEAQ in the germline V gene (reference sequence). This CDR3 region has 15 residues. The CDR3 DNA is TGTGCCAGCAGCCCCAGATGGGGCCCCTACAATGAGCAGTTCTTC. As protein: CASSPRWGPYNEQFF. Supplemented by reference TRBV7-9 and TRBJ2-1, the full variable domain reads DTGVSQNPRHKITKRGQNVTFRCDPISEHNRLYWYRQTLGQGPEFLTYFQNEAQLEKSRLLSDRFSAERPKGSFSTLEIQRTEQGDSAMYLCASSPRWGPYNEQFFGPGTRLTVL.

This clonotype was picked up a small number of times. This sequence joins TRBV29-1 and TRBJ2-5; the match to TRBD1 covers 8 bases. This CDR3 spans 13 amino acids. Trimming at V came to 6 bases and at J to 2 bases, leaving 5 bases not matched to a gene. CDR1 and CDR2 from the germline V gene are SQVTM and ANQGSEA. CDR3 residues: CSVSGQGQETQYF. CDR3 sequence (DNA): TGCAGCGTGTCTGGACAGGGTCAAGAGACCCAGTACTTC. The variable domain in full, completed from reference TRBV29-1 and TRBJ2-5, reads SAVISQKPSRDICQRGTSLTIQCQVDSQVTMMFWYRQQPGQSLTLIATANQGSEATYESGFVIDKFPISRPNLTFSTLTVSNMSPEDSSIYLCSVSGQGQETQYFGPGTRLLVL.

This clonotype was seen repeatedly, ten times or more. The CDR3 DNA reads as TGTGCCAGCAGCTTAAACGAGGCAGATACGCAGTATTTT. It translates to CASSLNEADTQYF. The rearrangement joins TRBV7-3 to TRBJ2-3; D call uncertain. The CDR3 is made up of 13 amino acids. V shed 1 base and J shed 4 bases, with 6 bases lying between them. The germline V gene has CDR1 SGHTA and CDR2 FQGTGA.

The chain couples TRBV20-1 to TRBJ2-3; no definite D call. The CDR3 length is 13 residues. With 3 bases removed from V and 0 bases from J, the gap between germline ends came to 7 bases. Per the germline V gene, CDR1 is DFQATT and CDR2 is SNEGSKA (reference sequence). CDR3 loop: CSASYGSTDTQYF. The CDR3, as DNA: TGCAGTGCTAGTTACGGGAGCACAGATACGCAGTATTTT.